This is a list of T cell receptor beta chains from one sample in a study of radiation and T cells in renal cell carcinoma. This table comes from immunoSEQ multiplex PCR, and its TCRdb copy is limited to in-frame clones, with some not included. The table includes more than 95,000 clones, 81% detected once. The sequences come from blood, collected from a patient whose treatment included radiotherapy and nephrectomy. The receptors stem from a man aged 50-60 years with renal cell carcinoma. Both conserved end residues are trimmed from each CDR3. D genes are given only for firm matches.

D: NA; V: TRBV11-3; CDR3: ASSLGTGPSEQY
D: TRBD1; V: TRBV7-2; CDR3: ASSQTGTGVNEQF
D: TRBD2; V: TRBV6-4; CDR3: ASSATGLAEETQY
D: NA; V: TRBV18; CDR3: ASSPGDRKVNNYGYT
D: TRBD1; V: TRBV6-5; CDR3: ASSLTGGEAF
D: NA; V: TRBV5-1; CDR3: ASSLKEVSGETQY
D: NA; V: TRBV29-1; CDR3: SVEIQGGGNTIY
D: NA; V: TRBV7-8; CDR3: ASSLQGNSYEQY
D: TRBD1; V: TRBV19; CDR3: ASGYRGIGYT
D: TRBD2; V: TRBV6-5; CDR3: ASSYSTSGATDTQY
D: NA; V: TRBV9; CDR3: ASSVEGEGDISYNEQF
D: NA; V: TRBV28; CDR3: ASSLLSEKLF
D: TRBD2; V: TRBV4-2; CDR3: ASSHRGGETQY
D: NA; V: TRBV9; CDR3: ASSPGTGQGNQPQH
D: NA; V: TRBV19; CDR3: ASTTGQYTEAF
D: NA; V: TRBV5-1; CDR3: ASSLGQSYEQY
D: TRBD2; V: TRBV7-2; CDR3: ASSLSWGLAGGYQETQY
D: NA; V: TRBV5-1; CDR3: ASSRDIGNTIY
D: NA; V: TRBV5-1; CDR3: ASSLGPNEKLF
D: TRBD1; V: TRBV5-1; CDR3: ASSKGQGVWTDTQY
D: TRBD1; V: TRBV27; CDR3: ASSLSGQGTSSYEQY
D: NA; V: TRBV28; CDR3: ASTAGLFYGYT
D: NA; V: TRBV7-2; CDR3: ASSFIGASNQPQH
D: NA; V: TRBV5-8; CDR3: ASTIRAYSNQPQH
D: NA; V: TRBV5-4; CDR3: ASSGTTLAYNEQF
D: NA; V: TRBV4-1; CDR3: ASSQEDFRTRYNEQF
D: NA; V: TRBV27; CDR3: ASRQPPGPYYEQY
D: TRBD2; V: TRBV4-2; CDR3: ASSQDGTSGGARETQY
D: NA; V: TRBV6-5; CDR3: ASSTGPRGGYEQY
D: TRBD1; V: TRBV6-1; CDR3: ASSVSRQGLNQPQH
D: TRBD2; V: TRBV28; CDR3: ASSLGSGRGELF
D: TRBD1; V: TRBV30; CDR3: AWNSGTVGEQY
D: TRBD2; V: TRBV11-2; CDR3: ASSLLRGRAATGELF
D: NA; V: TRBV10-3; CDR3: AISDRADTEAF
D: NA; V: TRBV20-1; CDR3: SAENYEQY
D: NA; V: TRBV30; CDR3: AWSKGHNNQPQH
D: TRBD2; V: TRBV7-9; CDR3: ASSAPAGTSSFNEQF
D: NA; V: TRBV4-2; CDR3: ASSQVATYEQY
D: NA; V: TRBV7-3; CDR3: ASSVTGTGNTIY
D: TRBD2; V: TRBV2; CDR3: ASSFRTSGNNEQF
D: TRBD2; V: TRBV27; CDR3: ASNSLAGGEQF
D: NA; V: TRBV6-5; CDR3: ASSSRGSNEKLF
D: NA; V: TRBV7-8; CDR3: ASSPRWGAGGYT
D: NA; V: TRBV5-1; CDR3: ASSVAEGNTIY
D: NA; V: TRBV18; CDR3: ASSPSLDRNYGYT
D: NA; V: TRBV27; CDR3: ASRIWGPTGELF
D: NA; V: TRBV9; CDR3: ASSVGVTGGGTEAF
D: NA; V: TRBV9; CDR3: ASSVMPGELF
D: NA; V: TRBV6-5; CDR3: ASSYWIDTEAF
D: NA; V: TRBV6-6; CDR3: ASNPGQFYEQY
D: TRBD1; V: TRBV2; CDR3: ASTGQGGTEAF
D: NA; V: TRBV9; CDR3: ASSPEWQAGRGYNEQF
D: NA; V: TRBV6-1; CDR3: ASSESTSSYNSPLH
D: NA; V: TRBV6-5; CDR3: ASSYSGDNQPQH
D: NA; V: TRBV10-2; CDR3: ASRSGDGAYEQY
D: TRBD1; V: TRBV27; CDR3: ASGRDRAYEQY
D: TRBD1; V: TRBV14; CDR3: ASRLGQGYEQY